This T cell receptor (beta chain) was retrieved from a study of cytomegalovirus exposure and HLA in healthy donors. V lost 5 bases to trimming and J lost 7 bases, with 17 bases between them. Germline V gene sequence: CDR1 MNHEY, CDR2 SVGAGI. The CDR3 runs 15 residues. The PCR ran on 60 Vbeta and 13 Jbeta primers. Sequencing was performed with immunoSEQ multiplex PCR; in TCRdb, only in-frame clones are kept and a portion is missing. Of some 150,000 clones in the sample, around 86% were seen once. Sequenced material: PBMCs. This chain uses TRBV6-5 with TRBJ1-4; no clear D. This sequence was found in a woman in her twenties or thirties in good health and CMV-seronegative. CDR3: CASSPREGTREKLFF. In nucleotides, the CDR3 is TGTGCCAGCAGTCCTAGGGAGGGAACGCGTGAAAAACTGTTTTTT.